The rows below give T cell receptor beta chains drawn from one sample of a study of control samples from healthy donors and cancer patients. Method: immunoSEQ multiplex PCR; TCRdb's copy keeps in-frame clones and lacks some. This table has over 100,000 clones, over 85% appearing once. The sample consisted of blood. These receptors came from a man younger than 30 in good health. Both conserved end residues are part of each CDR3. The D gene is left open where the match is weak. Not all rows give a size; the values are once, few, many and, for expanded clones, a class.

V	D	J	size	CDR3
TRBV5-1	.	.	.	CASSLDFFETQYF
TRBV5-4	.	TRBJ2-2	.	CASSFNTGRTGELFF
TRBV19	.	TRBJ1-1	.	CASFKEGTEAFF
TRBV28	.	TRBJ1-1	once	CASSLRRNTEAFF
TRBV30	.	TRBJ1-3	.	CAWRQGTGNTIYF
TRBV4-1	TRBD2	TRBJ2-1	once	CASSQGLAGHNEQFF
TRBV18	TRBD2	TRBJ2-3	.	CASSPWAGESTDTQYF
TRBV2	.	TRBJ1-4	.	CASYRAGEKLFF
TRBV11-1	.	TRBJ1-2	few	CASSLSRNYGYTF
TRBV4-1	.	TRBJ1-5	.	CASSQAVQGWGYNQPQHF
TRBV18	.	TRBJ1-1	.	CASSRSRRDTEAFF
TRBV5-4	.	TRBJ1-1	.	CASSFRTGDTEAFF
TRBV2	TRBD1	TRBJ1-6	.	CASSPGQGARSPLHF
TRBV21-1	.	TRBJ2-2	.	CASSTGTGGATGELFF
TRBV6-2/TRBV6-3	TRBD2	TRBJ2-3	.	CASSRHGAGALDTQYF
TRBV6-6	TRBD2	TRBJ2-5	.	CASSYGGGAYQETQYF
TRBV19	.	TRBJ1-1	.	CASSIGPDTEAFF
TRBV2	.	TRBJ2-1	.	CASRISARGTIDEQFF